A selection of T cell receptor beta chains follows, all from one sample in a study of blood T cell repertoires in COVID-19. Libraries were prepared by immunoSEQ multiplex PCR; TCRdb keeps only in-frame clonotypes and omits some of them. The sample includes 400,000 to 450,000 clones, 70% to 90% of them seen just once. Sequencing input: peripheral blood. These receptors originate from a man aged 18 to 29 with COVID-19, enrolled during active disease. CDR3s include the opening cysteine and the closing phenylalanine or tryptophan. A D gene is named only where the DNA matches it firmly. A clone size is listed for some rows: how often the clone was seen (once, few, many), or a class if it is expanded.

NA,TRBV7-2,TRBD2,TRBJ2-7,TGTGCCAGCAGCTTAGAAGCTAGCGGGAGGAGCGAGCAGTACTTC,CASSLEASGRSEQYF
NA,TRBV11-3,NA,TRBJ1-6,TGTGCCAGCACCGTAGGTCGGGGGTCTAATTCACCCCTCCACTTT,CASTVGRGSNSPLHF
NA,TRBV2,NA,TRBJ2-7,TGTGCCAGCAGCCTCTCAACTAGCTCCTACGAGCAGTACTTC,CASSLSTSSYEQYF
once,TRBV6-5,NA,TRBJ2-3,TGTGCCAGTGGCTCTTGGGGCGATACGCAGTATTTT,CASGSWGDTQYF
NA,TRBV13,TRBD1,TRBJ2-1,TGTGCCAGCAGCCGAAGCTCTTCCGGGACAGGGAGGAATGAGCAGTTCTTC,CASSRSSSGTGRNEQFF
NA,TRBV9,TRBD2,TRBJ2-1,TGTGCCAGCAGCTACGGGACTAGCGGAACCTACAATGAGCAGTTCTTC,CASSYGTSGTYNEQFF
NA,TRBV6-5,TRBD1,TRBJ2-7,TGTGCCAGCAGGAAAATGACAGGGGAATACTACGAGCAGTACTTC,CASRKMTGEYYEQYF
NA,TRBV29-1,TRBD2,TRBJ2-3,TGCAGCGTTGTAATTAGCGGGAACACAGATACGCAGTATTTT,CSVVISGNTDTQYF
NA,TRBV7-9,NA,TRBJ2-5,TGTGCCAGCAGCCCCCAGACAGTGTACCAAGAGACCCAGTACTTC,CASSPQTVYQETQYF
NA,TRBV6-1,TRBD1,TRBJ2-5,TGTGCCAGCAGTGACCCAAGGACAGGTAGCTGGGAGACCCAGTACTTC,CASSDPRTGSWETQYF
NA,TRBV6-5,NA,TRBJ2-5,TGTGCCAGCAGCCGGGACACGACTCAAGAGACCCAGTACTTC,CASSRDTTQETQYF
NA,TRBV9,NA,TRBJ2-7,TGTGCCAGCAGCGTAGTAGGGACGGGGGTAGAAGAGCAGTACTTC,CASSVVGTGVEEQYF
NA,TRBV9,NA,TRBJ2-3,TGTGCCAGCAGCGTGGGTATTAGCGGAAGCACAGATACGCAGTATTTT,CASSVGISGSTDTQYF
NA,TRBV5-6,NA,TRBJ2-5,TGTGCCAGCAGCTTGGACGGGTTGGGCGGAGGCCCGCAAGAGACCCAGTACTTC,CASSLDGLGGGPQETQYF
NA,TRBV19,TRBD1,TRBJ1-2,TGTGCCAGTAGTATAGACCCAGACAGGGCGGGCTACACCTTC,CASSIDPDRAGYTF
NA,TRBV4-1,NA,TRBJ1-5,TGCGCCAGCAGCCAAGAAGCAACAGGGAGTCAGCCCCAGCATTTT,CASSQEATGSQPQHF
NA,TRBV5-1,TRBD2,TRBJ2-3,TGCGCCAGCAGCTTGGAGGGGCGGGCTAGCGGGAAAGCCACAGATACGCAGTATTTT,CASSLEGRASGKATDTQYF
NA,TRBV5-1,NA,TRBJ2-2,TGCGCCAGCGAGCAGGGTGATCACACCGGGGAGCTGTTTTTT,CASEQGDHTGELFF
NA,TRBV10-3,NA,TRBJ2-7,TGTGCCATCAGTGAACATGGCTACGAGCAGTACTTC,CAISEHGYEQYF
many,TRBV25-1,NA,TRBJ1-4,TGTGCCAGCAGTGAAAAAGCCTCCAGGCCCACTAATGAAAAACTGTTTTTT,CASSEKASRPTNEKLFF
NA,TRBV4-2,NA,TRBJ2-7,TGTGCCAGCAGCCAAGATGGGCAGGGGTTCTACGAGCAGTACTTC,CASSQDGQGFYEQYF
NA,TRBV27,TRBD1,TRBJ1-5,TGTGCCAGCAGGCCCCAGGGGGCCGGTCAGCCCCAGCATTTT,CASRPQGAGQPQHF
NA,TRBV11-1,TRBD1,TRBJ2-7,TGTGCCAGCAGCACCTCTCCCGGGACAGGGGAGAGACAGTACTTC,CASSTSPGTGERQYF
NA,TRBV20-1,NA,TRBJ2-1,TGCAGTGCGGAACAGTACAATGAGCAGTTCTTC,CSAEQYNEQFF
NA,TRBV15,NA,TRBJ1-1,TGTGCCACCAGCAACGGGAACACTGAAGCTTTCTTT,CATSNGNTEAFF
NA,TRBV7-9,TRBD2,TRBJ2-2,TGTGCCAGCAGGGGGCTAGCGGAGAACACCGGGGAGCTGTTTTTT,CASRGLAENTGELFF
NA,TRBV5-3,NA,TRBJ2-7,TGTGCCAGAAGCCTGGGGCGACAGGTCAGGAACTTTTACGAGCAGTACTTC,CARSLGRQVRNFYEQYF
many,TRBV4-1,TRBD2,TRBJ2-1,TGCGCCAGCAGCCAAGGGACTAGCGGGGTCTTATCCTACAATGAGCAGTTCTTC,CASSQGTSGVLSYNEQFF
NA,TRBV7-9,TRBD2,TRBJ2-1,TGTGCCAGCAGCTTCCTAGCGGGAGACAATGAGCAGTTCTTC,CASSFLAGDNEQFF
few,TRBV19,TRBD1,TRBJ2-3,TGTGCCAGTAGTTACGGGACAGCCAGCGCAGATACGCAGTATTTT,CASSYGTASADTQYF
NA,TRBV19,NA,TRBJ2-2,TGTGCCAGTCAACAGGGAATGAACACCGGGGAGCTGTTTTTT,CASQQGMNTGELFF
NA,TRBV7-8,TRBD1,TRBJ1-4,TGTGCCAGCAGGAGAACAGGGGTTTTGGGTGAAAAACTGTTTTTT,CASRRTGVLGEKLFF
NA,TRBV14,NA,TRBJ1-6,TGTGCCAGCAGCCGACTTCAGGCGGGCTCTGGGGCCCTCCACTTT,CASSRLQAGSGALHF
NA,TRBV24-1,TRBD1,TRBJ1-2,TGTGCCACCAGTGGTTTGGACAGGAACTATGGCTACACCTTC,CATSGLDRNYGYTF
many,TRBV5-1,NA,TRBJ1-3,TGCGCCAGCAGCTTGGATGGGGCCTCTGGAAACACCATATATTTT,CASSLDGASGNTIYF
NA,TRBV7-2,NA,TRBJ1-3,TGTGCCAGCAGCCGTCGTTCGGGCTCTGGAAACACCATATATTTT,CASSRRSGSGNTIYF
once,TRBV10-1,NA,TRBJ1-1,TGCGCCAGCAGTGTCCAGGCGAACACTGAAGCTTTCTTT,CASSVQANTEAFF
NA,TRBV5-1,TRBD1,TRBJ1-1,TGCGCCAGCAGCTGGACAGGGGGAAACACTGAAGCTTTCTTT,CASSWTGGNTEAFF
once,TRBV11-2,NA,TRBJ2-7,TGTGCCAGCAGCTTAGGGGTGGAGCTCGAGCAGTACTTC,CASSLGVELEQYF
NA,TRBV19,TRBD1,TRBJ2-7,TGTGCCAGTAGTAAGGCCGGGACAGGGACCTACGAGCAGTACTTC,CASSKAGTGTYEQYF
NA,TRBV30,TRBD2,TRBJ2-7,TGTGCCTGGAGTCTTTGGGGTCGGGGAGGGGTTTCCTACGAGCAGTACTTC,CAWSLWGRGGVSYEQYF
NA,TRBV12-3/TRBV12-4,TRBD2,TRBJ2-2,TGTGCCAGCAGGGGGACTAGGACTGGGGAGCTGTTTTTT,CASRGTRTGELFF
NA,TRBV11-3,NA,TRBJ2-7,TGTGCCAGCAGCCACGACGGGTCCGTGGAGCAGTACTTC,CASSHDGSVEQYF
NA,TRBV29-1,NA,TRBJ1-3,TGCAGCGTTGAAGCTCGGAACACCATATATTTT,CSVEARNTIYF
NA,TRBV12-3/TRBV12-4,NA,TRBJ1-1,TGTGCCAGCAGAACAATGAACACTGAAGCTTTCTTT,CASRTMNTEAFF
NA,TRBV2,NA,TRBJ1-2,TGTGCCAGCAGGTCGGGGGATGGCTACACCTTC,CASRSGDGYTF
NA,TRBV6-5,TRBD1,TRBJ1-1,TGTGCCAGCAGCCCCAGGACAGGGAGCACTGAAGCTTTCTTT,CASSPRTGSTEAFF
once,TRBV7-9,TRBD1,TRBJ1-2,TGTGCCAGCAGCTCCCAACAGGGGCGCTATGGCTACACCTTC,CASSSQQGRYGYTF
NA,TRBV19,NA,TRBJ2-1,TGTGCCAGTAGCCCGGAGGTAGGGTGGTACAATGAGCAGTTCTTC,CASSPEVGWYNEQFF
NA,TRBV2,NA,TRBJ1-5,TGTGCCAGCAGTAGGGACACCCAGCCCCAGCATTTT,CASSRDTQPQHF
NA,TRBV4-1,TRBD2,TRBJ2-7,TGCGCCAGCAGCCAAGTCCCGTTAGGCGGGGGGAGCTCCTACGAGCAGTACTTC,CASSQVPLGGGSSYEQYF
NA,TRBV11-3,NA,TRBJ1-6,TGTGCCAGCAGACCGGGCACAGGTTCACCCCTCCACTTT,CASRPGTGSPLHF
NA,TRBV7-6,TRBD1,TRBJ1-1,TGTGCCAGCAGCTTAGTCGGGACAGGTGTGGCTGAAGCTTTCTTT,CASSLVGTGVAEAFF
NA,TRBV19,TRBD1,TRBJ1-5,TGTGCCAGCAGTAAGGGGACAGGGTTTGTCGGCAATCAGCCCCAGCATTTT,CASSKGTGFVGNQPQHF
NA,TRBV4-2,TRBD2,TRBJ2-3,TGTGCCAGCAGCCAAGTTGCGGGGGGCACAGATACGCAGTATTTT,CASSQVAGGTDTQYF
NA,TRBV5-1,TRBD2,TRBJ2-1,TGCGCCAGCAGTTCTAGCGGGGGGAATGAGCAGTTCTTC,CASSSSGGNEQFF
NA,TRBV19,NA,TRBJ2-1,TGTGCCAGTAGTATCGGCGTGGGAGGGGGGGAGCAGTTCTTC,CASSIGVGGGEQFF